This T cell receptor (beta chain) was obtained from a study of T cell clones after liver transplantation. Worth noting for this clone: Antigen unknown.

Data came from immunoSEQ multiplex PCR; TCRdb stores just in-frame clones and leaves some out. This table has tens of thousands of clones, about 82% appearing once. Notes on the study in general: In a couple of subjects, few donor cells limited the measurable donor-reactive repertoire.

V lost 0 bases and J 6 bases, leaving 14 bases between the germline ends. Looked up from germline, CDR1 is SGHTA and CDR2 is FQGNSA. The CDR3 is 15 residues long. V is TRBV7-2 and J is TRBJ1-2; D uncertain. The sequenced sample was CD4+ T cells from blood, obtained roughly 3.5 years after liver transplant. The sequence came from a human patient who received a liver transplant. Some T cells may be graft donor cells. CDR3 protein: CASSLARAAPHGYTF. Written as DNA, the CDR3 is TGTGCCAGCAGCTTAGCGCGGGCGGCTCCGCATGGCTACACCTTC. The full variable domain, completed using reference TRBV7-2 and TRBJ1-2, is GAGVSQSPSNKVTEKGKDVELRCDPISGHTALYWYRQSLGQGLEFLIYFQGNSAPDKSGLPSDRFSAERTGGSVSTLTIQRTQQEDSAVYLCASSLARAAPHGYTFGSGTRLTVV.